Here is one TCR beta chain with its context. No antigen is known for it. The sample belongs to a study of T cell repertoires in cytomegalovirus infection. V was pared by 2 bases and J by 6 bases, with 12 bases between. Germline V lookup: CDR1 SGHTA, CDR2 FQGNSA. The CDR3 totals 14 residues. TCRdb analysed the reads with MiXCR anew, one entry per CDR3 protein. The sample contains approximately 300,000 distinct CDR3 sequences, under 35% of which appear only once. The V and J genes are TRBV7-2 and TRBJ2-3; D not certain. The sequences come from cultured PBMCs, collected from culture after CMV antigen stimulation. The sequence came from a human donor in good health (CMV status not recorded). Some clones in this sample may be carry-over from other donors' samples. The CDR3 loop is CASSLSAKQDTQYF. CDR3 DNA: TGTGCCAGCAGCTTATCTGCGAAACAGGATACGCAGTATTTT.